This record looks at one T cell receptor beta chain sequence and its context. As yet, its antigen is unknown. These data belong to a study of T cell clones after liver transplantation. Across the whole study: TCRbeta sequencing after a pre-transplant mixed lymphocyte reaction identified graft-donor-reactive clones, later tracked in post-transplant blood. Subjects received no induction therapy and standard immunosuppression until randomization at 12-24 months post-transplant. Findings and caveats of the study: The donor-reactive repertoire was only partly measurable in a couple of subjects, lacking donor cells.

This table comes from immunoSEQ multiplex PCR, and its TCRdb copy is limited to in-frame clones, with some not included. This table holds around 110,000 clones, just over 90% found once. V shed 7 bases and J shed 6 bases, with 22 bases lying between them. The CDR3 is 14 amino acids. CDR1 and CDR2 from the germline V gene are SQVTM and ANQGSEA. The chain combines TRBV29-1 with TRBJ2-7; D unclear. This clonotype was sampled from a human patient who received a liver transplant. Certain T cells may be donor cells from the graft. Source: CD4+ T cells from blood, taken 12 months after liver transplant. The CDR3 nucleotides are TGCAGCGCCAGGCCGAAGGTCGGTGTTAGCGAGCAGTACTTC. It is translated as CSARPKVGVSEQYF.